What follows describes a single TCR beta chain. This specimen comes from a study of T cell changes during pregnancy in multiple sclerosis. Losses at the gene ends were 10 bases for V and 5 bases for J; bases not matched to a gene: 8. This CDR3 spans 14 amino acids. Germline V gene sequence: CDR1 ENHRY, CDR2 SYGVKD. The protocol was immunoSEQ multiplex PCR, while the TCRdb copy is restricted to in-frame clones and leaves out a portion. This sample has about 38,000 clones, with about nine tenths found just once. The TCR was taken from a female donor in good health, enrolled as a control in a pregnancy study. This sample comprised CD4+ T cells from peripheral blood mononuclear cells, obtained after pregnancy. This chain uses TRBV10-3 with TRBJ2-5; 12 bases are shared with TRBD2. The DNA for the CDR3 is TGTGCCAACTCTTCTCTAGCGGGGGGGGAGACCCAGTACTTC. As protein: CANSSLAGGETQYF.